This is a list of T cell receptor beta chains from one sample in a study of blood T cell repertoires in COVID-19. Profiled with immunoSEQ multiplex PCR; TCRdb holds only in-frame clones, not every one. The table lists around 440,000 clones, approximately 89% of them singletons. Sequencing was performed on peripheral blood. The receptors were sampled from a woman aged 45-59 years with COVID-19, enrolled during active disease. Each CDR3 is given with its conserved first and last residue. The order of the fields is D gene, J gene, V gene, clone size, CDR3 protein, CDR3 DNA. D genes are given only for firm matches. Expanded clones are given a class, and other clones once, few, many or no size at all.

D gene: .; J gene: TRBJ1-1; V gene: TRBV6-1; clone size: few; CDR3 protein: CASSDPLEAFF; CDR3 DNA: TGTGCCAGCAGTGACCCCCTCGAAGCTTTCTTT
D gene: .; J gene: TRBJ2-1; V gene: TRBV12-3/TRBV12-4; clone size: .; CDR3 protein: CASSMNEQFF; CDR3 DNA: TGTGCCAGCAGCATGAATGAGCAGTTCTTC
D gene: .; J gene: TRBJ1-1; V gene: TRBV2; clone size: .; CDR3 protein: CASTDEGNTEAFF; CDR3 DNA: TGTGCCAGCACTGATGAGGGGAACACTGAAGCTTTCTTT
D gene: .; J gene: TRBJ2-7; V gene: TRBV7-2; clone size: .; CDR3 protein: CASSRYSYEQYF; CDR3 DNA: TGTGCCAGCAGCCGTTACTCCTACGAGCAGTACTTC
D gene: .; J gene: TRBJ1-1; V gene: TRBV2; clone size: .; CDR3 protein: CASREWFWEDTEAFF; CDR3 DNA: TGTGCCAGCAGAGAGTGGTTTTGGGAGGACACTGAAGCTTTCTTT
D gene: .; J gene: TRBJ1-3; V gene: TRBV29-1; clone size: .; CDR3 protein: CSVEAIRRAGEPGNTIYF; CDR3 DNA: TGCAGCGTTGAAGCTATTCGTAGGGCAGGGGAGCCTGGAAACACCATATATTTT
D gene: .; J gene: TRBJ2-2; V gene: TRBV7-8; clone size: .; CDR3 protein: CASSSYTGELFF; CDR3 DNA: TGTGCCAGCAGCTCCTACACCGGGGAGCTGTTTTTT
D gene: TRBD1; J gene: TRBJ1-2; V gene: TRBV7-3; clone size: .; CDR3 protein: CASSLGHEGDSFIYGYTF; CDR3 DNA: TGTGCCAGCAGCTTAGGACACGAGGGGGACAGCTTCATCTATGGCTACACCTTC
D gene: .; J gene: TRBJ1-1; V gene: TRBV7-2; clone size: .; CDR3 protein: CASSFATGTEAFF; CDR3 DNA: TGTGCCAGCAGCTTTGCTACAGGAACTGAAGCTTTCTTT
D gene: TRBD2; J gene: TRBJ2-3; V gene: TRBV29-1; clone size: .; CDR3 protein: CSTSGVEGTDTQYF; CDR3 DNA: TGCAGCACTAGCGGGGTGGAGGGCACAGATACGCAGTATTTT
D gene: TRBD1; J gene: TRBJ1-3; V gene: TRBV7-3; clone size: .; CDR3 protein: CASSLGQGNTIYF; CDR3 DNA: TGTGCCAGCAGCTTGGGACAGGGAAACACCATATATTTT
D gene: .; J gene: TRBJ1-1; V gene: TRBV3-1/TRBV3-2; clone size: .; CDR3 protein: CASSQWGDGGGTEAFF; CDR3 DNA: TGTGCCAGCAGCCAATGGGGTGACGGAGGTGGGACTGAAGCTTTCTTT
D gene: .; J gene: TRBJ1-6; V gene: TRBV19; clone size: .; CDR3 protein: CASSIESTVDNSPLHF; CDR3 DNA: TGTGCCAGTAGTATAGAGAGTACGGTTGATAATTCACCCCTCCACTTT
D gene: .; J gene: TRBJ1-5; V gene: TRBV12-5; clone size: .; CDR3 protein: CASGVRKPGLLDSNQPQHF; CDR3 DNA: TGTGCTAGTGGTGTCCGAAAACCGGGACTGTTAGATAGCAATCAGCCCCAGCATTTT
D gene: .; J gene: TRBJ1-3; V gene: TRBV2; clone size: once; CDR3 protein: CASRRAPGSSGNTIYF; CDR3 DNA: TGTGCCAGCAGGAGAGCCCCCGGGTCGTCTGGAAACACCATATATTTT
D gene: TRBD2; J gene: TRBJ2-1; V gene: TRBV6-6; clone size: .; CDR3 protein: CASTYTSGVSLSSYNEQFF; CDR3 DNA: TGTGCCAGCACCTACACTAGCGGGGTGTCTTTAAGCTCCTACAATGAGCAGTTCTTC
D gene: .; J gene: TRBJ1-6; V gene: TRBV5-4; clone size: .; CDR3 protein: CASSSDRQTNSPLHF; CDR3 DNA: TGTGCCAGCAGCTCGGATCGACAGACTAATTCACCCCTCCACTTT
D gene: TRBD2; J gene: TRBJ2-3; V gene: TRBV13; clone size: .; CDR3 protein: CASSFPGVAGGEDTQYF; CDR3 DNA: TGTGCCAGCAGCTTCCCTGGAGTAGCGGGGGGGGAAGATACGCAGTATTTT
D gene: TRBD2; J gene: TRBJ2-3; V gene: TRBV2; clone size: .; CDR3 protein: CASRDSGVLRDTQYF; CDR3 DNA: TGTGCCAGCAGGGATAGCGGGGTCCTCCGGGATACGCAGTATTTT
D gene: .; J gene: TRBJ1-3; V gene: TRBV6-6; clone size: few; CDR3 protein: CASSRQSRFSGNTIYF; CDR3 DNA: TGTGCCAGCAGCCGACAGTCTCGCTTCTCTGGAAACACCATATATTTT